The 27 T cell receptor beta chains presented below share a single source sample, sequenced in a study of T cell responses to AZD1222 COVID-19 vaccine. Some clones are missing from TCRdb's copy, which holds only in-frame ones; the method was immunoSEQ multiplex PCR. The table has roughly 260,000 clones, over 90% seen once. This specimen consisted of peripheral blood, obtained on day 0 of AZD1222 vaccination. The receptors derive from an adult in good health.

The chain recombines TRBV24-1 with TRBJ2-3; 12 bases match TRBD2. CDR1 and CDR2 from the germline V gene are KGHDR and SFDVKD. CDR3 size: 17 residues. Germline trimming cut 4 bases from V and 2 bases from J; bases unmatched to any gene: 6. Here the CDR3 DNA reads TGTGCCACCAGTGACACTAGCGGGAGGAGTGCCACAGATACGCAGTATTTT. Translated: CATSDTSGRSATDTQYF.

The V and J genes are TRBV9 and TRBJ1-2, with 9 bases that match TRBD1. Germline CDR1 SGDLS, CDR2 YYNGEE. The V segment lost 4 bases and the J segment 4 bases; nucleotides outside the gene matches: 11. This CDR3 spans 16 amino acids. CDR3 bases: TGTGCCAGCAGCCCGATTGGGGGACAGGGCGTCTATGGCTACACCTTC. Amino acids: CASSPIGGQGVYGYTF.

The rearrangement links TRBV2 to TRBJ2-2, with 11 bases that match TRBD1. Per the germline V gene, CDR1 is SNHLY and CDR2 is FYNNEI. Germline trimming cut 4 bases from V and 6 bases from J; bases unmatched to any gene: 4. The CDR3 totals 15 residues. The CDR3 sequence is CASSVDRGRAGELFF. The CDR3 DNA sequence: TGTGCCAGCAGTGTGGACAGGGGGCGCGCCGGGGAGCTGTTTTTT.

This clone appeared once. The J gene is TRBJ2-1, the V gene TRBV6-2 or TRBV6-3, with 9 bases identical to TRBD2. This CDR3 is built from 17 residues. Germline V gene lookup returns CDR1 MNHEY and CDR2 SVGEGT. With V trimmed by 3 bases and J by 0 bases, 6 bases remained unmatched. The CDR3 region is CASSYRDSGSSYNEQFF. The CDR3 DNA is TGTGCCAGCAGTTATAGGGATAGCGGGAGCTCCTACAATGAGCAGTTCTTC.

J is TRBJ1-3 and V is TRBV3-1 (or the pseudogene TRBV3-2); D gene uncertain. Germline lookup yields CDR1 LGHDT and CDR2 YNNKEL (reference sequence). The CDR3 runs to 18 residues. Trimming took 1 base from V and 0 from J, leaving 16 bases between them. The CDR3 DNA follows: TGTGCCAGCAGCCAAGTCTCGTTTAGGGCCTCCTCTGGAAACACCATATATTTT. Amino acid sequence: CASSQVSFRASSGNTIYF.

The CDR3 is CASSLSGDSYNEQFF. CDR3 nucleotide sequence: TGCGCCAGCAGCCTTAGCGGGGATTCCTACAATGAGCAGTTCTTC. This chain links TRBV5-1 with TRBJ2-1; 8 positions agree with TRBD2. The V and J ends lost 4 bases and 1 base, in that order; junction bases with no gene match: 4. Germline CDR1 reads SGHRS; CDR2 reads YFSETQ. This CDR3 region has 15 residues.

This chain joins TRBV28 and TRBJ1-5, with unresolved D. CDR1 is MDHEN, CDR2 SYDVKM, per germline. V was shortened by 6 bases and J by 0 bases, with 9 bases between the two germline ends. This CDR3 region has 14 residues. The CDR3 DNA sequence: TGTGCCAGCAGAAGTGTGGATAGCAATCAGCCCCAGCATTTT. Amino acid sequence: CASRSVDSNQPQHF. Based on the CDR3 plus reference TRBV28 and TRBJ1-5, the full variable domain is DVKVTQSSRYLVKRTGEKVFLECVQDMDHENMFWYRQDPGLGLRLIYFSYDVKMKEKGDIPEGYSVSREKKERFSLILESASTNQTSMYLCASRSVDSNQPQHFGDGTRLSIL.

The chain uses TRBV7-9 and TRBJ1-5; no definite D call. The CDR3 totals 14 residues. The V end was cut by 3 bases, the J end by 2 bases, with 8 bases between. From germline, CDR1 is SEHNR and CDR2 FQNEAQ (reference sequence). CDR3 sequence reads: CASSLGRGNQPQHF. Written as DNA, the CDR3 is TGTGCCAGCAGCTTGGGTAGGGGCAATCAGCCCCAGCATTTT. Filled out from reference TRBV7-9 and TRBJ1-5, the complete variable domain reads DTGVSQNPRHKITKRGQNVTFRCDPISEHNRLYWYRQTLGQGPEFLTYFQNEAQLEKSRLLSDRFSAERPKGSFSTLEIQRTEQGDSAMYLCASSLGRGNQPQHFGDGTRLSIL.

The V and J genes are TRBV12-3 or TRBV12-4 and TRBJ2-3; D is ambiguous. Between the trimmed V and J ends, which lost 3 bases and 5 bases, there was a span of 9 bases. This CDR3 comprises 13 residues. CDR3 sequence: CASSFFGQDTQYF. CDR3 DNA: TGTGCCAGCAGTTTTTTCGGGCAAGATACGCAGTATTTT.

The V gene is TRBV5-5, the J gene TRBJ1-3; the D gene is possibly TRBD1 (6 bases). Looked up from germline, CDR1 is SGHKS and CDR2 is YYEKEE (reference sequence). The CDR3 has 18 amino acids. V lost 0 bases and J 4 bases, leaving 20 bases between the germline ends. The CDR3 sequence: CASSLEGVRAPSGNTIYF. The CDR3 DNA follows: TGTGCCAGCAGCTTGGAGGGGGTCAGGGCCCCTTCGGGAAACACCATATATTTT.

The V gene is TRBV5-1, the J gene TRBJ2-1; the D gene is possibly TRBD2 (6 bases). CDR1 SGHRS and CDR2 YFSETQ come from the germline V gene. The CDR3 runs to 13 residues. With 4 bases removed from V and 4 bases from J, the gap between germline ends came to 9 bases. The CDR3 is CASSDGGYNEQFF. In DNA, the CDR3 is TGCGCCAGCAGCGACGGGGGTTACAATGAGCAGTTCTTC.

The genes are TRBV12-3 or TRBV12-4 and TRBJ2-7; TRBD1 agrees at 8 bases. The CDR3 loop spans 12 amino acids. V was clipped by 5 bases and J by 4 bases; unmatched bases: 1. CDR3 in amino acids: CASSDRGYEQYF. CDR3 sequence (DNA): TGTGCCAGCAGTGACAGGGGATACGAGCAGTACTTC.

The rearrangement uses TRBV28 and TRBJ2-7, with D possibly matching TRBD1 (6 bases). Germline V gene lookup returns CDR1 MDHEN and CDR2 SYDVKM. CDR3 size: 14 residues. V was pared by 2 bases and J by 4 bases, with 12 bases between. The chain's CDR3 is CASSLISGVYEQYF. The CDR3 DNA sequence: TGTGCCAGCAGTTTAATCTCAGGGGTATACGAGCAGTACTTC. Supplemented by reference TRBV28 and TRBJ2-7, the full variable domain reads DVKVTQSSRYLVKRTGEKVFLECVQDMDHENMFWYRQDPGLGLRLIYFSYDVKMKEKGDIPEGYSVSREKKERFSLILESASTNQTSMYLCASSLISGVYEQYFGPGTRLTVT.

CDR3 coding DNA: TGTGCCAGCAGCTTAGCCCAGGGGAACTATGGCTACACCTTC. As protein: CASSLAQGNYGYTF. This chain uses TRBV7-2 with TRBJ1-2, with D possibly TRBD1 on 6 matching bases. The CDR3 sequence is 14 residues long. Trimming took off 0 bases at V and 2 bases at J, with 7 bases between the two ends. Germline V gene data show CDR1 as SGHTA and CDR2 as FQGNSA.

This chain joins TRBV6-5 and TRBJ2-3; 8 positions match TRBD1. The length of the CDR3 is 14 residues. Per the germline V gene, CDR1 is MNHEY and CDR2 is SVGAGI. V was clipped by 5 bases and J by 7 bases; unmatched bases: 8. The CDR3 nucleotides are TGTGCCAGCAGTCGGACAGGGTCCGGGCATACGCAGTATTTT. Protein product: CASSRTGSGHTQYF.

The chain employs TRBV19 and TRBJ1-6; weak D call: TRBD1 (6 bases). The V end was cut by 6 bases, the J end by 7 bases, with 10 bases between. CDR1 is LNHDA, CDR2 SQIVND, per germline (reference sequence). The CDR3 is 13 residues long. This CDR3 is CASSLGTNSPLHF. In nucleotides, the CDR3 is TGTGCCAGTAGCCTCGGGACAAATTCACCCCTCCACTTT. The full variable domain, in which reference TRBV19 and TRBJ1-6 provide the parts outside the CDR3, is DGGITQSPKYLFRKEGQNVTLSCEQNLNHDAMYWYRQDPGQGLRLIYYSQIVNDFQKGDIAEGYSVSREKKESFPLTVTSAQKNPTAFYLCASSLGTNSPLHFGNGTRLTVT.

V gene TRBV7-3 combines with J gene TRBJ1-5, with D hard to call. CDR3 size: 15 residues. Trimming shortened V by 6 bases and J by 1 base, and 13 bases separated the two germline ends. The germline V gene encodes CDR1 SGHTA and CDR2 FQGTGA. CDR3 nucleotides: TGTGCCAGCAGTCTTACGGGAGGGAGCAATCAGCCCCAGCATTTT. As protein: CASSLTGGSNQPQHF.

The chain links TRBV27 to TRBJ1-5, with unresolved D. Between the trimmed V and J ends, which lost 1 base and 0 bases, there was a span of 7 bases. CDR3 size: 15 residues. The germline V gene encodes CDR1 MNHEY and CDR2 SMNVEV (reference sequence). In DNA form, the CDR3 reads TGTGCCAGCAGTTTATGGGCGGATAGCAATCAGCCCCAGCATTTT. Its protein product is CASSLWADSNQPQHF.

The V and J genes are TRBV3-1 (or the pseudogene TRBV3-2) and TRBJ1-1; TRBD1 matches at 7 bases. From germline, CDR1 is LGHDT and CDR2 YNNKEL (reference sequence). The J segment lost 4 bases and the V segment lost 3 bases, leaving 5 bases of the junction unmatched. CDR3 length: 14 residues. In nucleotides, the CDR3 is TGTGCCAGCAGCCATATCACAGGGGCCACTGAAGCTTTCTTT. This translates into CASSHITGATEAFF.

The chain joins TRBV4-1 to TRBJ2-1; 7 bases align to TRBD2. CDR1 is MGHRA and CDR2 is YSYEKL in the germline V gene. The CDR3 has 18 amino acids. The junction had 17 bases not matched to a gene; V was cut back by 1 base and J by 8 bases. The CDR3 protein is CASSQGRWGGRSRDEQFF. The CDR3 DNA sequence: TGCGCCAGCAGCCAAGGCCGGTGGGGCGGGAGATCTCGGGATGAGCAGTTCTTC.

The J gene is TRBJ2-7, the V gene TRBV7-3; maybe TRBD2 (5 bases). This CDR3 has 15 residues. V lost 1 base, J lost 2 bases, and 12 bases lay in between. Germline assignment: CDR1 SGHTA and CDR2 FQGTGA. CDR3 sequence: CASSLRRAETYEQYF. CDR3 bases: TGTGCCAGCAGCTTAAGGCGAGCGGAAACCTACGAGCAGTACTTC.

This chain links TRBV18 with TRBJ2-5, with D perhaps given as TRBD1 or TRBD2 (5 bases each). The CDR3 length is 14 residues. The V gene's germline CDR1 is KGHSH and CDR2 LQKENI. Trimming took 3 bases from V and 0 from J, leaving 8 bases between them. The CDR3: CASSPGVNQETQYF. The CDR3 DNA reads TGTGCCAGCTCACCGGGGGTGAACCAAGAGACCCAGTACTTC.

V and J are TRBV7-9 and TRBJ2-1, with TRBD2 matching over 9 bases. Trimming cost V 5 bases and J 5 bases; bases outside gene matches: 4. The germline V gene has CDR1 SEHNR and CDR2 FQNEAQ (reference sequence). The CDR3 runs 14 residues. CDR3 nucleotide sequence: TGTGCCAGCAGCGCGGGACTAGCCGACAATGAGCAGTTCTTC. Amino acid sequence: CASSAGLADNEQFF.

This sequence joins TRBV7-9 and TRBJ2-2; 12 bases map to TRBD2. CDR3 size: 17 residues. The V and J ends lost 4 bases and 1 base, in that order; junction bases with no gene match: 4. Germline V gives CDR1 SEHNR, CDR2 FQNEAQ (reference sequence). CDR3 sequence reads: CASSSTSGSGNTGELFF. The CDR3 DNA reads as TGTGCCAGCAGCTCGACTAGCGGGAGTGGGAACACCGGGGAGCTGTTTTTT.

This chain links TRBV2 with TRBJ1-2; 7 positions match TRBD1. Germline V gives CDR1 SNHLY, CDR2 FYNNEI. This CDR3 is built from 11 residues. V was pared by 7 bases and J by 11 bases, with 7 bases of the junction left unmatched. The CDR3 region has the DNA TGTGCCAGCACCGAACAGGGGCAATACACCTTC. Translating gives CASTEQGQYTF.

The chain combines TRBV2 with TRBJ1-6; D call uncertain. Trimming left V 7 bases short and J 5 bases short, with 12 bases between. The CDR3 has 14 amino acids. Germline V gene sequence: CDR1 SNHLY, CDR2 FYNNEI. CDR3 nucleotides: TGTGCCAGCAACCTCGACACAAATAATTCACCCCTCCACTTT. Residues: CASNLDTNNSPLHF.

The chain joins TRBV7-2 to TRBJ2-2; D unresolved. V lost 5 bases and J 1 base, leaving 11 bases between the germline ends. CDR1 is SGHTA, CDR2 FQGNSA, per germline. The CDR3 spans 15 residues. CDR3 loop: CASSPADLNTGELFF. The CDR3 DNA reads TGTGCCAGCAGCCCCGCGGATCTGAACACCGGGGAGCTGTTTTTT.